This T cell receptor (beta chain) was observed in a study of blood T cells in healthy people across ages. General study findings and limits: Long-lived donors carried more naive CD4+ cells and greater diversity than aged donors. It was held that the diversity estimates obtained from one million T cells were underestimates.

The V and J ends lost 0 bases and 5 bases respectively, with 10 bases between them. This CDR3 region has 14 residues. Germline V gene lookup returns CDR1 WNHNN and CDR2 SYGVQD (reference sequence). It was with a sample-barcoded 5' primer and a J-beta primer mix that a second PCR of about 6 to 12 cycles was run. TCRdb re-called the 5' RACE reads with MiXCR, one entry per CDR3 protein. The sample lists more than 1,400,000 distinct CDR3 sequences; approximately 42% were seen once. This clonotype was found a few times. The antigen remains undetermined. V gene TRBV10-1 combines with J gene TRBJ2-5; D call uncertain. Material: blood. The origin of this receptor is a woman between 18 and 29 years old in good health. CDR3 bases: TGCGCCAGCAGTGAGTCAAGGATGATGGAGACCCAGTACTTC. Amino acids: CASSESRMMETQYF.